This T cell receptor (beta chain) is drawn from a study of T-cell memory formation after mild COVID-19. Study findings and constraints: A balance of CD4 and CD8 characterized clones contracting day 15 to 85, whereas later expanders leaned CD4+. Contracting clones localized mainly to CM and EM when CD4+ and mainly to EMRA when CD8+. Memory sampled before infection contained some responding clones, suggesting cross-reactive memory joined.

V shed 6 bases and J shed 2 bases, with 10 bases lying between them. The CDR3 spans 13 residues. Germline V CDR1 and CDR2: ENHRY, SYGVKD. 5'RACE, which relied on constant-segment primers, yielded TCR alpha and TCR beta cDNA libraries carrying sample barcodes and UMIs. TCRdb analysed the 5' RACE reads with MiXCR anew, one entry per CDR3 protein. Of under 250,000 distinct CDR3 sequences detected, 15% appear once; the ten largest clones hold approximately 2.1%. Comments on this clonotype: The antigen is undetermined.

What was sequenced was PBMCs or a T cell subset sorted from them (not recorded which). The rearrangement joins TRBV10-3 to TRBJ1-1; D possibly corresponds to TRBD1 (5 bases). This TCR was sampled from an adult woman who had mild COVID-19 (a few samples of this study predate the infection). Cell type and time point are not known. The CDR3: CAIRLTGNTEAFF. The CDR3 region has the DNA TGTGCCATCAGGCTTACAGGCAACACTGAAGCTTTCTTT.